A selection of T cell receptor beta chains follows, all from one sample in a study of post-analysis software for immune sequencing data. TCRdb called the PCR reads again in MiXCR, with one record for every CDR3 protein. The table lists under 650,000 distinct CDR3 sequences, 44% of them singletons. The sample was blood. These receptors were collected from a girl between 5 and 17 years old with multiple sclerosis. Each CDR3 is given with its conserved first and last residue. A D gene is named only where the DNA matches it firmly. Size tells how often a clone was seen (once, few, many) or the class of an expanded clone, and some rows leave it out.

TRBV6-5	-	TRBJ2-3	-	14	TGTGCCAGCAGTTACCCCCTGCACACAGATACGCAGTATTTT	CASSYPLHTDTQYF
TRBV10-3	-	TRBJ1-1	few	14	TGTGCCATCAGTGAGTCAGGGGGAGGCGCTGAAGCTTTCTTT	CAISESGGGAEAFF
TRBV20-1	-	TRBJ2-3	-	18	TGCAGTGCTAGCGTTCTCGCGGGTGGCGGGAAAGGAGGGGATACGCAGTATTTT	CSASVLAGGGKGGDTQYF
TRBV7-9	TRBD1	TRBJ2-7	-	15	TGTGCCAGCACCCTCGAGAGGACAGGGTCAAACGAGCAGTACTTC	CASTLERTGSNEQYF
TRBV5-1	TRBD1	TRBJ2-6	-	18	TGCGCCAGCAGCTCCGGCGGGACAGGGCCCTCTGGGGCCAACGTCCTGACTTTC	CASSSGGTGPSGANVLTF
TRBV12-3/TRBV12-4	TRBD1	TRBJ2-7	-	14	TGTGCCAGCGGCACCGGGACAGGGAGGTACGAGCAGTACTTC	CASGTGTGRYEQYF
TRBV12-3/TRBV12-4	-	TRBJ1-2	-	12	TGTGCCAGCAGTCTCAGTAGCTATGGCTACACCTTC	CASSLSSYGYTF
TRBV5-1	TRBD1	TRBJ1-6	-	13	TGCGCCAGCACCCGGGACAGAGATTCACCCCTCCACTTT	CASTRDRDSPLHF
TRBV5-6	-	TRBJ2-5	few	13	TGTGCCAGCAGCTTCTTACAGCGAGAGACCCAGTACTTC	CASSFLQRETQYF
TRBV7-3	TRBD1	TRBJ2-6	-	18	TGTGCCACCACCCGACAGGGCCCGCTGGGGTCTGGGGCCAACGTCCTGACTTTC	CATTRQGPLGSGANVLTF
TRBV12-3/TRBV12-4	TRBD1	TRBJ1-2	-	14	TGTGCCAGCAGTACGGGACAGGACCTCTATGGCTACACCTTC	CASSTGQDLYGYTF
TRBV18	-	TRBJ1-1	-	14	TGTGCCAGCTCACCGAAGACGGTGAACACTGAAGCTTTCTTT	CASSPKTVNTEAFF
TRBV6-1	-	TRBJ2-7	-	12	TGTGCCAGCAGTGCCTCGGAGGAGACCCGGTACTTC	CASSASEETRYF
TRBV5-1	TRBD1	TRBJ2-1	-	14	TGCGCCAGCAGCCGGGACAGTGACTCGAATGAGCAGTTCTTC	CASSRDSDSNEQFF
TRBV6-4	-	TRBJ2-5	-	13	TGTGCCAGCAGTGAGGCCGTCCAAGAGACCCAGTACTTC	CASSEAVQETQYF
TRBV20-1	TRBD1	TRBJ1-4	-	13	TGCAGTGCTAGAGATTCAGGGGGAGAAAAACTGTTTTTT	CSARDSGGEKLFF
TRBV7-2	TRBD2	TRBJ2-3	-	18	TGTGCCAGCAGCCGGAGGTCTAGCGGTCGCGCTTCCACAGATACGCAGTATTTT	CASSRRSSGRASTDTQYF
TRBV4-1	TRBD2	TRBJ2-5	few	15	TGCGCCAGCAGCCGACAGCCTAGCGGCCAAGAGACCCAGTACTTC	CASSRQPSGQETQYF
TRBV10-3	-	TRBJ2-5	-	14	TGTGCCATCAGTGACACCGGGCAGCAAGAGACCCAGTACTTC	CAISDTGQQETQYF
TRBV12-3/TRBV12-4	-	TRBJ2-7	-	14	TGTGCCAGCAGTCAGGGGCTTTCGACGGAAGTTCAGTACTTC	CASSQGLSTEVQYF
TRBV20-1	-	TRBJ2-3	-	13	TGCAGTGCGGAGGACACTATCACAGATACGCAGTATTTT	CSAEDTITDTQYF
TRBV2	-	TRBJ2-2	-	12	TGTGCCAGCAAGCGGTATACCGGGGAGCTGTTTTTT	CASKRYTGELFF
TRBV4-1	-	TRBJ2-1	-	14	TGCGCCAGCAGCCAAGCAGACAGTCCGCCAGGGCAGTTCTTC	CASSQADSPPGQFF
TRBV29-1	-	TRBJ2-5	-	13	TGCAGCGTTGAAGTAGCTGGTCCAGAGACCCAGTACTTC	CSVEVAGPETQYF
TRBV12-3/TRBV12-4	TRBD1	TRBJ1-2	many	14	TGTGCCAGCAGTCTCGCGACAGGGACATATGGCTACACCTTC	CASSLATGTYGYTF
TRBV9	TRBD2	TRBJ2-7	-	15	TGTGCCAGCAGCCCCCTAGCTAGCGGGGTCTACGAGCAGTACTTC	CASSPLASGVYEQYF
TRBV3-1	-	TRBJ2-1	-	16	TGTGCCAGCAGCCAGGAACTTAGGGCCCCGTACAATGAGCAGTTCTTC	CASSQELRAPYNEQFF
TRBV12-3/TRBV12-4	-	TRBJ2-3	-	14	TGTGCCAGCAGTTTATGGCGAAGCCCAGATACGCAGTATTTT	CASSLWRSPDTQYF
TRBV6-4	TRBD1	TRBJ2-3	many	14	TGTGCCAGCAGTGACGGACAGGGGGCAGATACGCAGTATTTT	CASSDGQGADTQYF
TRBV4-2	-	TRBJ2-1	-	15	TGTGCCAGCGGTCCCGGGGCCTCGGATTACAATGAGCAGTTCTTC	CASGPGASDYNEQFF
TRBV6-1	-	TRBJ2-5	-	15	TGTGCCAGCAGTGAAGCGCGGAGGTTTCAAGAGACCCAGTACTTC	CASSEARRFQETQYF
TRBV27	-	TRBJ2-7	-	13	TGTGCCAGCAGGGCATCTCGATCCAACGAGCAGTACTTC	CASRASRSNEQYF
TRBV6-5	-	TRBJ1-1	-	12	TGTGCCAGTTACAGGGTGGCTTCTGAAGCTTTCTTT	CASYRVASEAFF
TRBV27	-	TRBJ2-7	-	12	TGTGCCAGCAGTTTCACAGGACGAGAGCAGTACTTC	CASSFTGREQYF
TRBV7-9	TRBD1	TRBJ1-5	-	18	TGTGCCAGCAACTTAGCGGCTACAGGGGAGCCCAAAGGTCAGCCCCAGCATTTT	CASNLAATGEPKGQPQHF
TRBV20-1	TRBD1	TRBJ1-5	-	15	TGCAGTGCTCTCCTGACAGGGAGGGGCAATCAGCCCCAGCATTTT	CSALLTGRGNQPQHF
TRBV5-1	-	TRBJ2-7	few	16	TGCGCCAGCAGACCTCCAGGAGGGGCTTATTCCTACGAGCAGTACTTC	CASRPPGGAYSYEQYF
TRBV24-1	-	TRBJ1-2	few	14	TGTGCCACCAGTGATTGGACGGGGAACTATGGCTACACCTTC	CATSDWTGNYGYTF
TRBV7-2	-	TRBJ2-4	-	15	TGTGCCAGCAGTCCCTCCGGTAGGCGGGTGGACATTCAGTACTTC	CASSPSGRRVDIQYF
TRBV7-2	-	TRBJ2-2	-	15	TGTGCCAGCAGCTTCGCAGGGCCGAACACCGGGGAGCTGTTTTTT	CASSFAGPNTGELFF
TRBV2	TRBD1	TRBJ2-7	-	12	TGTGCCGGCGGACAGGCGTCCTACGAGCAGTACTTC	CAGGQASYEQYF
TRBV24-1	TRBD2	TRBJ2-1	-	14	TGTGCCACCAGTGATTTTGGACTAGACAATGAGCAGTTCTTC	CATSDFGLDNEQFF
TRBV12-3/TRBV12-4	-	TRBJ2-7	-	14	TGTGCCAGCTGCGCCGGGACACATAGCTGGGAGCAGTACTTC	CASCAGTHSWEQYF
TRBV4-1	TRBD2	TRBJ2-1	few	15	TGCGCCAGCAGCCGGCGGGAGGGCCATAACAATGAGCAGTTCTTC	CASSRREGHNNEQFF
TRBV5-1	-	TRBJ2-1	few	13	TGCGCCAGCAGCTTGGGAGGGTCCCAAGAGCAGTTCTTC	CASSLGGSQEQFF
TRBV7-2	TRBD2	TRBJ2-5	-	14	TGTGCCAGCAGCTCCCGAGCGGGAGTAGAGACCCAGTACTTC	CASSSRAGVETQYF
TRBV7-9	-	TRBJ2-7	-	15	TGTGCCAGCAGCAGCCCCCGATTTAACGGCTACGAGCAGTACTTC	CASSSPRFNGYEQYF
TRBV5-1	TRBD1	TRBJ2-7	-	16	TGCGCCAGCAGCTTGTTCGGGACAGGAGGCTCCTACGAGCAGTACTTC	CASSLFGTGGSYEQYF
TRBV12-3/TRBV12-4	-	TRBJ2-1	-	12	TGTGCCAGCAGTTTGGGGCACGATGAGCAGTTCTTC	CASSLGHDEQFF
TRBV6-4	TRBD2	TRBJ2-1	few	15	TGTGCCAGCAGTCCTACTAGCGGGGGGGCCAATGAGCAGTTCTTC	CASSPTSGGANEQFF
TRBV12-3/TRBV12-4	-	TRBJ2-2	-	12	TGTGCCAGCAGTAGCAGAGCCGGGGAGCTGTTTTTT	CASSSRAGELFF
TRBV21-1	-	TRBJ2-7	-	16	TGTGCCCTCAAGAACAGGGGGCACTTAGGGGACTACGAGCAGTACTTC	CALKNRGHLGDYEQYF
TRBV4-1	-	TRBJ2-3	-	16	TGCGCCAGCAGCCAAGGAGACGCGTGGCGCACAGATACGCAGTATTTT	CASSQGDAWRTDTQYF